This T cell receptor (beta chain) derives from a study of memory CD4+ T cells and cytomegalovirus serostatus. Study-wide results and limits: CD4+ memory repertoires contained about two fifths of the 164 reported CMV TCRbeta sequences.

Worth noting for this clone: Its antigen is unknown.

The CDR3 loop spans 11 amino acids. Germline V lookup: CDR1 SQVTM, CDR2 ANQGSEA. The protocol was immunoSEQ multiplex PCR, while the TCRdb copy is restricted to in-frame clones and leaves out a portion. The sample carries tens of thousands of clones, around 74% recorded once. The sort gate was single viable CD3+CD4+CD8-CD45RO+ cells for memory CD4+ T cells. This chain links TRBV29-1 with TRBJ1-2; no clear D gene. The sequence was collected from an adult in good health and CMV-seronegative. Some clones in this sample may be carry-over from other donors' samples. The specimen sequenced was memory CD4+ T cells from blood. The CDR3 is CRKTGGYGYTF. CDR3 coding DNA: TGCAGAAAAACGGGTGGGTATGGCTACACCTTC.